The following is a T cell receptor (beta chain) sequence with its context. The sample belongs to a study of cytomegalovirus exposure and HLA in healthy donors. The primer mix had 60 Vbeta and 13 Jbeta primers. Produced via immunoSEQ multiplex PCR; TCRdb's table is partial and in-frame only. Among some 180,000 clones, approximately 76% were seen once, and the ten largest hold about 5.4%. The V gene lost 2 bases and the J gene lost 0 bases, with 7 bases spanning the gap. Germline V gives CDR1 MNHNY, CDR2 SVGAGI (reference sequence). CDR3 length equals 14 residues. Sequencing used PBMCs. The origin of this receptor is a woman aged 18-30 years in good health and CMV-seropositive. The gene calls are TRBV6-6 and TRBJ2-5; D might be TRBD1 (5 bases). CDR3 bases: TGTGCCAGCAGTTACAAGGGGAACCAAGAGACCCAGTACTTC. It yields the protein CASSYKGNQETQYF.